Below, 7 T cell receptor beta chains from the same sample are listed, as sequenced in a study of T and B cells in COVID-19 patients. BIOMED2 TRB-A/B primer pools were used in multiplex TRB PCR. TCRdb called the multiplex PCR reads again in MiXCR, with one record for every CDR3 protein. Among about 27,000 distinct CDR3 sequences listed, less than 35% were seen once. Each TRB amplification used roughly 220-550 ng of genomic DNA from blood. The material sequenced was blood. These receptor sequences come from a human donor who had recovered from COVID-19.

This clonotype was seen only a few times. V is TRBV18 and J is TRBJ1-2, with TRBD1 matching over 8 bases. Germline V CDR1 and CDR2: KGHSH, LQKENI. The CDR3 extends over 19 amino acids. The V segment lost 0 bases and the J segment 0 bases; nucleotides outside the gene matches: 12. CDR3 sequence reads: CASSPPPWIGTGSNYGYTF. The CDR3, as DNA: TGTGCCAGCTCACCACCCCCTTGGATAGGGACAGGTTCTAACTATGGCTACACCTTC.

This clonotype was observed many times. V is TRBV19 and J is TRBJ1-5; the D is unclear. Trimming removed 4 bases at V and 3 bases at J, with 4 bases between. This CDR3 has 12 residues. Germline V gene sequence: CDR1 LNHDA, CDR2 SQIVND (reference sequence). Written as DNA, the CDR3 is TGTGCCAGTAGTAGCGTCAATCAGCCCCAGCATTTT. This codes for CASSSVNQPQHF.

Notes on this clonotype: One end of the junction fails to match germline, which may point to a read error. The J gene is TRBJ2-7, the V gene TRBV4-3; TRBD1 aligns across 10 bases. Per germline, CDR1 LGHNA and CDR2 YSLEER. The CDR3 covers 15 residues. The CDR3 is CASSLMTGGGSEQYF. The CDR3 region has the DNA TGTGCCAGCAGCCTAATGACAGGGGGCGGCTCCGAGCAGTACTTC.

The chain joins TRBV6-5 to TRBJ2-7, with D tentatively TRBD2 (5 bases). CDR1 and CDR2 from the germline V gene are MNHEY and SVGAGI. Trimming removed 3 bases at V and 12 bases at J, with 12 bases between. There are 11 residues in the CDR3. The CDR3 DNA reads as TGTGCCAGCAGTTATCGGGATGATCGGTACTTC. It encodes CASSYRDDRYF.

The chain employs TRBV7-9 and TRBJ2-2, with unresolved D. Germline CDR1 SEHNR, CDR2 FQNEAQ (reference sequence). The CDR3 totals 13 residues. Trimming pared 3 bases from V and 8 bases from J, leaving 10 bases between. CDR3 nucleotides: TGTGCCAGCAGCTTTATGGCCACAGGGGAGCTGTTTTTT. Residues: CASSFMATGELFF. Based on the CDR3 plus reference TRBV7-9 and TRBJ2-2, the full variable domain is DTGVSQNPRHKITKRGQNVTFRCDPISEHNRLYWYRQTLGQGPEFLTYFQNEAQLEKSRLLSDRFSAERPKGSFSTLEIQRTEQGDSAMYLCASSFMATGELFFGEGSRLTVL.

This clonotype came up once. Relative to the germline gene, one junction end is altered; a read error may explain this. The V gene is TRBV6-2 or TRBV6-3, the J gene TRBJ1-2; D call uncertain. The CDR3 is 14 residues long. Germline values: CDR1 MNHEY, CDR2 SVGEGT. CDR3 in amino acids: CASSYGGILRGYNF. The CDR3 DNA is TGTGCCAGCAGTTACGGTGGGATCCTACGTGGCTACAACTTC.

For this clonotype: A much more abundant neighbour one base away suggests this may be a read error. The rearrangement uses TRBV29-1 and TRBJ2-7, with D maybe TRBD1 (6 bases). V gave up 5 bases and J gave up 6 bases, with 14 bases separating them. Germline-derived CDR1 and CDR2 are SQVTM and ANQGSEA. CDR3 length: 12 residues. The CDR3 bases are TGCAGCGTTATCGCGGACAGCTGCGAGCAGTACTTC. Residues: CSVIADSCEQYF.